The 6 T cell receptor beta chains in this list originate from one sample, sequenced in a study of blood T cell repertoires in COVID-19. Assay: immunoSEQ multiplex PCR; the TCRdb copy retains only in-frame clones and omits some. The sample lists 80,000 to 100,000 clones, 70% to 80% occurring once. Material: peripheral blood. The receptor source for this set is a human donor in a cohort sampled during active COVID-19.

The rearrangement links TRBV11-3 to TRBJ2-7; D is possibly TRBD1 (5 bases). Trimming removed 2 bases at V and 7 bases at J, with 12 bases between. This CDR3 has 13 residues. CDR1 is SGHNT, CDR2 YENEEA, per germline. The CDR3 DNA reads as TGTGCCAGCAGCTTAAAAGCAGGGAAAGAGCAGTACTTC. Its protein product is CASSLKAGKEQYF.

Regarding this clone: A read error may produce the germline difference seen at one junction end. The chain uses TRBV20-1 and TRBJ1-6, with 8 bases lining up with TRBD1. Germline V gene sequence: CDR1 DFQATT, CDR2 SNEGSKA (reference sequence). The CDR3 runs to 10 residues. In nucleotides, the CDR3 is TGCAGTGCTTTGGGGACAGGAACCCTTTTT. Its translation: CSALGTGTLF.

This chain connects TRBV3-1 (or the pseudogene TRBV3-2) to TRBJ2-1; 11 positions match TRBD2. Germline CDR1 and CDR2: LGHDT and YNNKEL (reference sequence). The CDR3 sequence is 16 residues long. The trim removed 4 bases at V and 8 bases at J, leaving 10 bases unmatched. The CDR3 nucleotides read TGTGCCAGCAGCCTATCAACTAGCGGGAGAGAGTATGAGCAGTTCTTC. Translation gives CASSLSTSGREYEQFF.

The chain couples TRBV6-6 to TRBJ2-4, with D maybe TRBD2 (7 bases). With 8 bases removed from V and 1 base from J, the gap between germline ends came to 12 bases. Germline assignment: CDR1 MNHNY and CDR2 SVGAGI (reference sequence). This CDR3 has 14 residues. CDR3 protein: CASRRGAAKNIQYF. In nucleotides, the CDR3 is TGTGCCAGCCGTCGGGGGGCGGCCAAAAACATTCAGTACTTC.

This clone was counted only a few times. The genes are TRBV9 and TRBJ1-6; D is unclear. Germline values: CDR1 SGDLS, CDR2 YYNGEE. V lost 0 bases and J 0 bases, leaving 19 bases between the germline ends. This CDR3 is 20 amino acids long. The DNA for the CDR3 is TGTGCCAGCAGCGTAGATCCTGGGAGTTCCACGAGCTCCTATAATTCACCCCTCCACTTT. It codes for CASSVDPGSSTSSYNSPLHF.

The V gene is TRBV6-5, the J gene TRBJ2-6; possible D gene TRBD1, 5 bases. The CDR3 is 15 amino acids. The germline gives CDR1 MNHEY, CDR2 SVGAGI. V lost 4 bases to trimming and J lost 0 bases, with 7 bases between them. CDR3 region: CASSSDSSGANVLTF. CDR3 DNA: TGTGCCAGCAGTTCCGACAGCTCTGGGGCCAACGTCCTGACTTTC.